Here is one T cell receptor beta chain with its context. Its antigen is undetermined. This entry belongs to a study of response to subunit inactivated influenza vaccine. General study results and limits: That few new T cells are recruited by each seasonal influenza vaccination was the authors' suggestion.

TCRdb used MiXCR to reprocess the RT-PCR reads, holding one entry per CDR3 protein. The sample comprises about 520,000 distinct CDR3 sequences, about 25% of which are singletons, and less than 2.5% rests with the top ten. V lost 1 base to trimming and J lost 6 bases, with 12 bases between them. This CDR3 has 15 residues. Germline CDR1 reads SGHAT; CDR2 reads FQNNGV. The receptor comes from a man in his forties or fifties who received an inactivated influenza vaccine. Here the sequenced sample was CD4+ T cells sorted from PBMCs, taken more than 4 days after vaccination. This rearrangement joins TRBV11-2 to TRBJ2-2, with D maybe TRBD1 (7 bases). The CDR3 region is CASSLGLRGAGELFF. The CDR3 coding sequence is TGTGCCAGCAGCTTAGGGCTCAGGGGGGCCGGGGAGCTGTTTTTT.